These 27 T cell receptor beta chains came from one sample sequenced in a study of T cells in women clearing cervical HPV infection. Here immunoSEQ multiplex PCR was the method, and the copy in TCRdb shows in-frame clones only, minus some. This sample's clone table lists 25,000 to 35,000 clones. Material: blood buffy coat. Receptors were obtained from a woman aged 18 to 75 with a cervical HPV16 infection that either progressed to CIN3+ or cleared (not recorded which).

As to this clone: The read terminates 3 residues ahead of where the CDR3 ends, so the germline J gene completes it. The chain employs TRBV20-1 and TRBJ2-3; 10 nucleotides match TRBD1. This CDR3 has 14 residues. Germline CDR1 DFQATT, CDR2 SNEGSKA (reference sequence). The CDR3 sequence: CSAEGTGEDQPQYF. The CDR3 bases that were read are TGCAGTGCCGAGGGGACAGGGGAGGATCAGCCG.

Comments on this clone: With the read ending 3 residues before the CDR3 end, the germline J gene is used to fill in that end. This chain uses TRBV2 with TRBJ1-5; D is unclear. Looked up from germline, CDR1 is SNHLY and CDR2 is FYNNEI. The CDR3 runs to 14 residues. Trimming shortened V by 3 bases and J by 9 bases, and 15 bases separated the two germline ends. CDR3 residues: CASSDTHGGWPQHF. Partial CDR3 DNA: TGTGCCAGCAGTGATACACACGGCGGATGGCCC.

A note on this clone: Read sequence stops 3 residues before the CDR3 end, and the germline J gene provides the missing end. This sequence joins TRBV4-1 and TRBJ2-7; 11 bases line up with TRBD1. In germline, CDR1 is MGHRA, CDR2 YSYEKL. The CDR3 loop spans 15 amino acids. V dropped 4 bases and J dropped 2; count of bases not matched to a gene: 4. The CDR3 protein is CASSPRGQGAYEQYF. Partial CDR3 DNA: TGCGCCAGCAGCCCCCGGGGACAGGGGGCCTACGAG.

About this clone: The read comes to an end 3 residues before the CDR3 does, leaving the germline J gene to fill in the end. The V and J genes are TRBV19 and TRBJ1-4, with D uncertain. The V gene lost 3 bases and the J gene lost 3 bases, with 11 bases spanning the gap. Germline V CDR1 and CDR2: LNHDA, SQIVND (reference sequence). This CDR3 has 15 amino acids. CDR3 DNA, as far as it was read: TGTGCCAGTAGTATCACCCTGGGCGCTAATGAAAAA. It translates to CASSITLGANEK. The whole CDR3 region reads CASSITLGANEKLFF.

Worth noting for this clone: From the germline J gene comes the end of the CDR3, since the read stops 3 residues before it. The chain recombines TRBV20-1 with TRBJ2-1, with a weak D call TRBD1 (6 bases). Deletions cut 2 bases from V and 8 bases from J, with 19 bases between. CDR1 DFQATT and CDR2 SNEGSKA come from the germline V gene (reference sequence). The CDR3 totals 15 residues. The covered CDR3 bases are TGCAGTGCTAGACAACAGGGAGTACCCCTTGATGAG. Translated, it gives CSARQQGVPLDE. The entire CDR3 reads CSARQQGVPLDEQFF.

Turning to this clone: The read comes to an end 3 residues before the CDR3 does, leaving the germline J gene to fill in the end. The chain has TRBV6-1 and TRBJ2-7; D is possibly TRBD1 (6 bases). Germline lookup yields CDR1 MNHNS and CDR2 SASEGT. CDR3 length: 12 amino acids. Deletions cut 4 bases from V and 4 bases from J, with 8 bases between. The chain's CDR3 is CASSGQEYEQYF. The sequenced part of the CDR3 DNA is TGTGCCAGCAGTGGACAGGAGTACGAG.

With regard to this clone: The CDR3 extends 3 residues past the end of the read, so its final part is completed from the germline J gene. The gene calls are TRBV19 and TRBJ2-5; D gene ambiguous. Germline CDR1 is LNHDA and CDR2 is SQIVND (reference sequence). This CDR3 is built from 17 residues. V was clipped by 2 bases and J by 0 bases, with 16 bases between them. The CDR3 bases that were read are TGTGCCAGTAGTATAATTTCCCCCACCTTAGACCAAGAGACC. This codes for CASSIISPTLDQET. The complete CDR3 protein is CASSIISPTLDQETQYF.

Remarks on this clone: With the read ending 3 residues before the CDR3 end, the germline J gene is used to fill in that end. The rearrangement links TRBV10-3 to TRBJ1-1; no clear D. This CDR3 comprises 11 residues. CDR1 is ENHRY, CDR2 SYGVKD, per germline. V lost 6 bases, J lost 1 base, and 3 bases lay in between. Incomplete CDR3 DNA: TGTGCCATCAGGGCGAACACTGAA. Translating gives CAIRANTE. The complete CDR3 sequence is CAIRANTEAFF.

On this clone: The read stops 3 residues short of the end of the CDR3; the missing end is completed from the germline J gene. The rearrangement links TRBV30 to TRBJ2-1, with 7 bases aligning to TRBD1. The CDR3 sequence is 14 residues long. Per germline, CDR1 GTSNPN and CDR2 SVGIG (reference sequence). With V trimmed by 8 bases and J by 2 bases, 9 bases remained unmatched. The sequenced CDR3 bases are TGTGCCCCCTCGACAGGGTTCCCCTACAATGAG. This translates into CAPSTGFPYNE. The CDR3 as a whole reads CAPSTGFPYNEQFF.

About this clone: The read is 3 residues too short to cover the CDR3 end, so that end is filled in from the germline J gene. The V gene is TRBV2, the J gene TRBJ2-7; 11 bases line up with TRBD2. Germline lookup yields CDR1 SNHLY and CDR2 FYNNEI. The ends lost 5 bases at V and 3 bases at J; junction bases unmatched: 6. There are 15 residues in the CDR3. The sequenced part of the CDR3 DNA is TGTGCCAGCAGTCTTAGCGGGGGGGCTGTCTACGAG. Amino acids: CASSLSGGAVYE. The full CDR3 is CASSLSGGAVYEQYF.

A word on this clone: The read is 3 residues too short to cover the CDR3 end, so that end is filled in from the germline J gene. The chain is built from TRBV11-3 and TRBJ1-2, with 12 bases identical to TRBD1. The CDR3 contains 14 residues. Germline V gene lookup returns CDR1 SGHNT and CDR2 YENEEA. The CDR3 spells CASSIGTGGGGYTF. CDR3 DNA, as far as it was read: TGTGCCAGCAGCATCGGGACAGGGGGCGGGGGC.

With respect to this clone: The CDR3 end is not reached by the read, which stops 3 residues before it; the germline J gene fills it in. V usage is TRBV4-1 and J usage is TRBJ2-3; D is ambiguous. V was clipped by 1 base and J by 5 bases, with 22 bases between them. The CDR3 sequence is 18 residues long. The germline gives CDR1 MGHRA, CDR2 YSYEKL. The CDR3 here is CASSQVPSGSNVLDTQYF. The part of the CDR3 DNA that was read is TGCGCCAGCAGCCAAGTCCCCTCCGGGTCAAACGTCCTAGATACG.

Regarding this clone: The read gets to within 3 residues of the CDR3 end, and the germline J gene fills in the rest. The chain couples TRBV10-3 to TRBJ2-4, with 10 bases matching TRBD2. Germline CDR1 and CDR2: ENHRY and SYGVKD. V shed 0 bases and J 0 bases; nucleotides not matched to a gene: 8. The CDR3 has 19 residues. The DNA read from the CDR3 is TGTGCCATCAGTGAGTCGACTAGCGGGTCTATACTAGCCAAAAACATT. This sequence encodes CAISESTSGSILAKNI. The full CDR3 is CAISESTSGSILAKNIQYF.

To note about this clone: One end of the junction fails to match germline, which may point to a read error. Sequencing ends 3 residues short of the CDR3 end; the germline J gene provides the rest. The chain employs TRBV7-7 and TRBJ2-2; D is possibly TRBD1 or TRBD2 (5 bases each). The CDR3 runs to 16 residues. In germline, CDR1 is SSHAT, CDR2 FNYEAQ (reference sequence). The part of the CDR3 DNA that was read is TGTGCTAGCAGCTTAGCGTCTACAGGGAACACCGGGGAG. Translating gives CASSLASTGNTGE. The full CDR3 protein is CASSLASTGNTGELFF.

Comment on this clone: The CDR3 extends 3 residues past the end of the read, so its final part is completed from the germline J gene. The chain is built from TRBV7-9 and TRBJ2-3; 8 nucleotides match TRBD1. The V gene's germline CDR1 is SEHNR and CDR2 FQNEAQ (reference sequence). There are 14 residues in the CDR3. CDR3 bases read: TGTGCCAGCAGCTTACCAGGGGGCAATCAGCCG. Translating gives CASSLPGGNQP. The whole CDR3 reads CASSLPGGNQPQYF.

Concerning this clone: Read sequence stops 3 residues before the CDR3 end, and the germline J gene provides the missing end. The chain recombines TRBV2 with TRBJ1-1; no clear D gene. CDR1 and CDR2 from the germline V gene are SNHLY and FYNNEI. The CDR3 has 11 residues. V was clipped by 8 bases and J by 2 bases, with 6 bases between them. The DNA read from the CDR3 is TGTGCCAGCCGCGGTAACACTGAA. Protein product: CASRGNTE. The whole CDR3 sequence reads CASRGNTEAFF.

As regards this clone: Read sequence stops 3 residues before the CDR3 end, and the germline J gene provides the missing end. The gene calls are TRBV5-1 and TRBJ2-3, with D possibly being TRBD1 (6 bases). Germline CDR1 SGHRS, CDR2 YFSETQ. The CDR3 loop spans 15 amino acids. The CDR3 is CASSFGQTFRETQYF. The covered CDR3 bases are TGCGCCAGCAGCTTCGGACAGACATTTCGAGAGACG.

Of note for this clone: The read falls 3 residues short of the CDR3 end, and the missing part is taken from the germline J gene. The chain joins TRBV30 to TRBJ2-3, with D hard to call. Per germline, CDR1 GTSNPN and CDR2 SVGIG (reference sequence). CDR3 length equals 11 residues. CDR3 DNA (partial): TGTGCCTGGAGTGTTGGAGCGACG. Protein product: CAWSVGAT. The whole CDR3 protein is CAWSVGATQYF.

With respect to this clone: The read terminates 3 residues before the CDR3 end, so the remaining end is supplied by the germline J gene. V usage is TRBV7-8 and J usage is TRBJ2-7; 7 bases match TRBD1. The CDR3 is 15 amino acids. With V trimmed by 5 bases and J by 3 bases, 10 bases remained unmatched. Germline loops: CDR1 SGHVS, CDR2 FQNEAQ. The CDR3 is CASSPDGTVSYEQYF. The CDR3 DNA, read in part, is TGTGCCAGCAGCCCGGACGGGACAGTTAGCTACGAG.

As regards this clone: The sequenced fragment ends 3 residues before the CDR3 boundary, so the rest is inferred from the germline J gene. The chain recombines TRBV18 with TRBJ1-5; no definite D call. The germline V and J ends were trimmed by 3 bases and 4 bases, with 10 bases remaining between them. The CDR3 sequence is 14 residues long. Germline V gene data show CDR1 as KGHSH and CDR2 as LQKENI. CDR3: CASSPGVANQPQHF. CDR3 DNA, as far as it was read: TGTGCCAGCTCACCCGGGGTAGCTAATCAGCCC.

Comments on this clone: The read falls 3 residues short of the CDR3 end, and the missing part is taken from the germline J gene. The gene calls are TRBV18 and TRBJ2-4, with D possibly TRBD1 on 6 matching bases. The CDR3 runs 17 residues. Trimming stripped 4 bases from V and 4 bases from J, with 20 bases between. Germline V gene lookup returns CDR1 KGHSH and CDR2 LQKENI. CDR3 loop: CASSQNIRDIIKNIQYF. Partial CDR3 DNA: TGTGCCAGCTCACAAAACATCCGGGACATCATAAAAAACATT.

About this clone: The missing CDR3 end, 3 residues past where the read stops, is filled in from the germline J gene. V gene TRBV20-1 combines with J gene TRBJ1-4; D gene unclear. This CDR3 is 14 amino acids long. Germline V gene sequence: CDR1 DFQATT, CDR2 SNEGSKA (reference sequence). Trimming took 3 bases from V and 0 from J, leaving 8 bases between them. CDR3 DNA (partial): TGCAGTGCTAGGCCGGTAGCAACTAATGAAAAA. This encodes CSARPVATNEK. The whole CDR3 sequence reads CSARPVATNEKLFF.

Of note for this clone: The read finishes 3 residues shy of the CDR3 end, and the germline J gene is used to complete it. The J gene is TRBJ2-7, the V gene TRBV19, with 9 bases matching TRBD1. This CDR3 contains 15 residues. The V gene's germline CDR1 is LNHDA and CDR2 SQIVND (reference sequence). V lost 1 base to trimming and J lost 4 bases; unmatched junction nucleotides: 5. CDR3 amino acids: CASSIAGTGSYEQYF. CDR3 bases read: TGTGCCAGTAGTATAGCCGGGACAGGGTCTTACGAG.

Notes on this clone: The read finishes 3 residues shy of the CDR3 end, and the germline J gene is used to complete it. V is TRBV10-3 and J is TRBJ1-5; no clear D. CDR1 and CDR2 from the germline V gene are ENHRY and SYGVKD. V was pared by 3 bases and J by 0 bases, with 9 bases between. The CDR3 is 15 residues long. CDR3 DNA (partial): TGTGCCATCAGTGAAAGCGAGATTAGCAATCAGCCC. Translation gives CAISESEISNQP. The whole CDR3 region reads CAISESEISNQPQHF.

The DNA read from the CDR3 is TGCAGTGCTAGATATAGCGGGAGGACCTCCTACGAG. Its translation: CSARYSGRTSYE. In full, the CDR3 is CSARYSGRTSYEQYF. The rearrangement uses TRBV20-1 and TRBJ2-7; 10 nucleotides line up with TRBD2. Read coverage stops 3 residues before the CDR3 terminus; the germline J gene supplies the remainder. This CDR3 region has 15 residues. Per germline, CDR1 DFQATT and CDR2 SNEGSKA (reference sequence). Trimming cost V 2 bases and J 0 bases; bases outside gene matches: 4.

About this clone: The sequenced fragment ends 3 residues before the CDR3 boundary, so the rest is inferred from the germline J gene. The chain carries TRBV7-8 and TRBJ2-5, with D perhaps TRBD2 (6 bases). Trimming shortened V by 2 bases and J by 2 bases, and 15 bases separated the two germline ends. The germline gives CDR1 SGHVS, CDR2 FQNEAQ. CDR3 length: 16 amino acids. CDR3 protein: CASSLQIAEGQETQYF. CDR3 bases read: TGTGCCAGCAGCTTACAGATAGCGGAGGGGCAAGAGACC.

Worth noting for this clone: At one end, the junction sequence differs from germline, possibly due to a read error. The read ends 3 residues shy of where the CDR3 ends; the end is completed using the germline J gene. This rearrangement joins TRBV4-2 to TRBJ2-2; TRBD1 matches 8 bases. The CDR3 spans 13 residues. CDR1 and CDR2 from the germline V gene are LGHNA and YNFKEQ. The CDR3 DNA, read in part, is TGCGCCAGCAGTTACAGGGGGGCCGGGGAG. Translated, it gives CASSYRGAGE. The CDR3 in its entirety is CASSYRGAGELFF.